Presented here are 9 T cell receptor beta chains from one specimen sequenced in a study of cytomegalovirus exposure and HLA in healthy donors. PCR used 60 Vbeta primers and 13 Jbeta primers. Assay: immunoSEQ multiplex PCR; the TCRdb copy retains only in-frame clones and omits some. This sample's clone table lists around 40,000 clones. The sample consisted of PBMCs. These receptors were taken from a man in his thirties or forties in good health and CMV-seronegative.

This chain connects TRBV4-3 to TRBJ1-1, with D tentatively TRBD1 (6 bases). CDR3 length: 19 residues. V dropped 1 base and J dropped 4 bases, with 25 bases sitting between them. CDR1 and CDR2 (germline): LGHNA, YSLEER. The CDR3: CASSQGQTGGFGQSTEAFF. CDR3 sequence (DNA): TGCGCCAGCAGCCAAGGTCAGACAGGAGGATTCGGCCAGAGCACTGAAGCTTTCTTT.

The rearrangement joins TRBV1 to TRBJ2-1; the DNA was not compared with TRBD2, the D call given in the table. TRBV1 is described as a pseudogene. CDR3 length: 15 residues. The CDR3 sequence is CTSSGLVLAGNEQFF. The CDR3 coding sequence is TGCACCAGCAGTGGTCTGGTGTTAGCGGGGAATGAGCAGTTCTTC.

The chain is built from TRBV7-2 and TRBJ2-7, with unresolved D. This CDR3 spans 13 amino acids. Germline CDR1 and CDR2: SGHTA and FQGNSA. V dropped 5 bases and J dropped 5 bases, with 13 bases sitting between them. The chain's CDR3 is CASSLERVDEQYF. The CDR3 DNA follows: TGTGCCAGCAGCCTCGAGCGCGTGGACGAGCAGTACTTC.

As to this clone: A read error may produce the germline difference seen at one junction end. The rearrangement uses TRBV30 and TRBJ2-7; 9 bases fit TRBD1. The CDR3 has 15 residues. Looked up from germline, CDR1 is GTSNPN and CDR2 is SVGIG (reference sequence). CDR3 nucleotide sequence: TGTGCCGGGAGTGTACAGGGGACAGGGACCTACGAGCAGTACTTC. This sequence encodes CAGSVQGTGTYEQYF.

J is TRBJ2-7 and V is TRBV27; 8 bases line up with TRBD1. CDR1 MNHEY and CDR2 SMNVEV come from the germline V gene (reference sequence). V lost 6 bases, J lost 2 bases, and 6 bases stayed unmatched. The length of the CDR3 is 14 residues. The CDR3 DNA sequence: TGTGCCAGCAGGGACGGACAGGGACCCTACGAGCAGTACTTC. It translates to CASRDGQGPYEQYF.

The chain couples TRBV6-5 to TRBJ2-7; 8 nucleotides align to TRBD2. The trim removed 6 bases at V and 3 bases at J, leaving 10 bases unmatched. Germline V gene lookup returns CDR1 MNHEY and CDR2 SVGAGI. This CDR3 is 15 amino acids long. The CDR3, as DNA: TGTGCCAGCAGGCCCCCCGGGACTAGTGTCTACGAGCAGTACTTC. It specifies CASRPPGTSVYEQYF.

This rearrangement joins TRBV10-1 to TRBJ2-3; 7 bases agree with TRBD1. Unmatched junction bases numbered 7, after V lost 3 bases and J lost 1 base. CDR3 length: 16 amino acids. Germline V gene sequence: CDR1 WNHNN, CDR2 SYGVQD (reference sequence). CDR3 nucleotides: TGCGCCAGCAGTGAATTTCGGACAGGAGGCACAGATACGCAGTATTTT. Encoded protein: CASSEFRTGGTDTQYF.

The rearrangement links TRBV4-1 to TRBJ2-5; the match to TRBD1 covers 7 bases. V lost 1 base, J lost 4 bases, and 6 bases stayed unmatched. The germline CDR1 and CDR2 sequences are MGHRA and YSYEKL. The CDR3 spans 15 residues. CDR3 in DNA: TGCGCCAGCAGCCAAGCAGGGGGAGAGGTAGAGACCCAGTACTTC. Amino acid sequence: CASSQAGGEVETQYF.

This rearrangement joins TRBV7-9 to TRBJ2-7; 8 bases align to TRBD2. The V gene's germline CDR1 is SEHNR and CDR2 FQNEAQ (reference sequence). CDR3 length equals 18 residues. The ends lost 5 bases at V and 1 base at J; junction bases unmatched: 16. CDR3 nucleotides: TGTGCCAGCAGCCCCCCAAGGGAGAGCGGGAGCCATTCCTACGAGCAGTACTTC. Amino acid sequence: CASSPPRESGSHSYEQYF.